This T cell receptor beta chain was found in a study of blood T cell repertoires in COVID-19. Clones were read by immunoSEQ multiplex PCR, and TCRdb kept only the in-frame ones, dropping some. The sample lists over 80,000 clones, 88% occurring once. Sequenced input: peripheral blood. This sequence was found in a woman older than 75 with acute or convalescent COVID-19.

The CDR3 is CASSLAGIAGVTSTDTQYF. CDR3 bases: TGTGCCAGCAGCTTGGCCGGGATAGCGGGGGTTACAAGCACAGATACGCAGTATTTT. V is TRBV5-5 and J is TRBJ2-3, with 9 nucleotides matching TRBD2. J was trimmed by 0 bases and V by 0 bases; bases with no gene match: 11. CDR3 size: 19 residues. Per germline, CDR1 SGHKS and CDR2 YYEKEE (reference sequence).